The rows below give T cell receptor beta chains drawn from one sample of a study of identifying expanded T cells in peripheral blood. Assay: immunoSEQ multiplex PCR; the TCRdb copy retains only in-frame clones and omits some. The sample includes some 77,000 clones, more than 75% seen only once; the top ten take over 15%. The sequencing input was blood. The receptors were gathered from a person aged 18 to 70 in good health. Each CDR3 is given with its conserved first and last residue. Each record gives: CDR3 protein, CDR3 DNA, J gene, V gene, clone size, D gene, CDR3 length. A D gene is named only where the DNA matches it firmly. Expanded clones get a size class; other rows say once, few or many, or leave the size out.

CDR3 protein: CASSLELGAEKLFF
CDR3 DNA: TGCGCCAGCAGCTTGGAACTGGGGGCGGAAAAACTGTTTTTT
J gene: TRBJ1-4
V gene: TRBV5-1
clone size: -
D gene: -
CDR3 length: 14

CDR3 protein: CASTKSGGARETQYF
CDR3 DNA: TGCGCCAGCACAAAGAGCGGGGGGGCCCGGGAGACCCAGTACTTC
J gene: TRBJ2-5
V gene: TRBV5-1
clone size: -
D gene: TRBD2
CDR3 length: 15

CDR3 protein: CASSEEGVGELFF
CDR3 DNA: TGTGCCAGCAGTGAAGAGGGAGTGGGGGAGCTGTTTTTT
J gene: TRBJ2-2
V gene: TRBV6-1
clone size: -
D gene: -
CDR3 length: 13

CDR3 protein: CASQVGDEQFF
CDR3 DNA: TGTGCCAGCCAAGTTGGAGATGAGCAGTTCTTC
J gene: TRBJ2-1
V gene: TRBV7-9
clone size: -
D gene: -
CDR3 length: 11

CDR3 protein: CAWSVRKGYGELFF
CDR3 DNA: TGTGCCTGGAGTGTACGCAAGGGCTACGGGGAGCTGTTTTTT
J gene: TRBJ2-2
V gene: TRBV30
clone size: -
D gene: -
CDR3 length: 14

CDR3 protein: CASSATSGPTGELFF
CDR3 DNA: TGTGCCAGCAGCGCGACTAGCGGGCCTACCGGGGAGCTGTTTTTT
J gene: TRBJ2-2
V gene: TRBV6-4
clone size: -
D gene: TRBD2
CDR3 length: 15

CDR3 protein: CASSSRQETQYF
CDR3 DNA: TGTGCCAGCAGCTCACGACAAGAGACCCAGTACTTC
J gene: TRBJ2-5
V gene: TRBV7-2
clone size: -
D gene: -
CDR3 length: 12

CDR3 protein: CASSIDISNQPQHF
CDR3 DNA: TGTGCCAGCAGTATTGACATTAGCAATCAGCCCCAGCATTTT
J gene: TRBJ1-5
V gene: TRBV28
clone size: few
D gene: -
CDR3 length: 14

CDR3 protein: CASGRGLSYEQYF
CDR3 DNA: TGTGCCAGCGGCCGGGGCCTGTCCTACGAGCAGTACTTC
J gene: TRBJ2-7
V gene: TRBV27
clone size: -
D gene: -
CDR3 length: 13

CDR3 protein: CASSSGSWEQYF
CDR3 DNA: TGTGCCAGCAGCTCCGGAAGTTGGGAGCAGTACTTC
J gene: TRBJ2-7
V gene: TRBV5-4
clone size: -
D gene: -
CDR3 length: 12

CDR3 protein: CASSPPMGLYTEAFF
CDR3 DNA: TGTGCCAGCAGCCCACCAATGGGGCTCTACACTGAAGCTTTCTTT
J gene: TRBJ1-1
V gene: TRBV7-9
clone size: -
D gene: -
CDR3 length: 15

CDR3 protein: CASSLVGGYKTQYF
CDR3 DNA: TGTGCCAGCAGTTTAGTTGGCGGATACAAGACCCAGTACTTC
J gene: TRBJ2-5
V gene: TRBV28
clone size: few
D gene: -
CDR3 length: 14

CDR3 protein: CAISSTSGGTDTQYF
CDR3 DNA: TGTGCCATCAGTTCGACTAGCGGGGGGACAGATACGCAGTATTTT
J gene: TRBJ2-3
V gene: TRBV10-3
clone size: -
D gene: TRBD2
CDR3 length: 15

CDR3 protein: CASSRGTAGFRYSDQPQHF
CDR3 DNA: TGTGCCAGCAGCCGAGGGACAGCGGGTTTCCGCTACTCCGATCAGCCCCAGCATTTT
J gene: TRBJ1-5
V gene: TRBV7-4
clone size: -
D gene: TRBD1
CDR3 length: 19

CDR3 protein: CASSQDLGAMRGYTF
CDR3 DNA: TGCGCCAGCAGCCAAGATTTGGGGGCGATGCGTGGCTACACCTTC
J gene: TRBJ1-2
V gene: TRBV4-3
clone size: once
D gene: -
CDR3 length: 15

CDR3 protein: CASSFRRTPNTGELFF
CDR3 DNA: TGTGCCAGCAGCTTTAGACGGACTCCGAACACCGGGGAGCTGTTTTTT
J gene: TRBJ2-2
V gene: TRBV7-9
clone size: few
D gene: -
CDR3 length: 16

CDR3 protein: CASSVAGGPPQYF
CDR3 DNA: TGTGCCAGCAGCGTAGCGGGGGGGCCGCCGCAGTATTTT
J gene: TRBJ2-3
V gene: TRBV9
clone size: -
D gene: TRBD2
CDR3 length: 13

CDR3 protein: CASSFMTGSYEQYF
CDR3 DNA: TGTGCCAGCAGCTTCATGACAGGGTCGTACGAGCAGTACTTC
J gene: TRBJ2-7
V gene: TRBV7-8
clone size: -
D gene: TRBD1
CDR3 length: 14

CDR3 protein: CASSKKPGARDTQYF
CDR3 DNA: TGTGCCAGCAGCAAAAAGCCGGGGGCGCGGGATACGCAGTATTTT
J gene: TRBJ2-3
V gene: TRBV5-6
clone size: -
D gene: -
CDR3 length: 15

CDR3 protein: CASSPQGTGGSRDGYTF
CDR3 DNA: TGTGCCAGCAGCCCTCAAGGGACAGGGGGTTCAAGAGATGGCTACACCTTC
J gene: TRBJ1-2
V gene: TRBV7-2
clone size: -
D gene: TRBD1
CDR3 length: 17

CDR3 protein: CASSVPAASTDTQYF
CDR3 DNA: TGTGCCAGCAGTGTCCCAGCGGCTAGCACAGATACGCAGTATTTT
J gene: TRBJ2-3
V gene: TRBV2
clone size: -
D gene: -
CDR3 length: 15

CDR3 protein: CAISGGTANTDTQYF
CDR3 DNA: TGTGCCATCAGTGGGGGTACAGCTAACACAGATACGCAGTATTTT
J gene: TRBJ2-3
V gene: TRBV10-3
clone size: once
D gene: -
CDR3 length: 15

CDR3 protein: CASSFGTSGGYTDTQYF
CDR3 DNA: TGTGCCAGCAGCTTTGGGACTAGCGGGGGCTACACAGATACGCAGTATTTT
J gene: TRBJ2-3
V gene: TRBV7-6
clone size: -
D gene: TRBD2
CDR3 length: 17

CDR3 protein: CSAELTHEQYF
CDR3 DNA: TGCAGTGCCGAGTTAACCCACGAGCAGTACTTC
J gene: TRBJ2-7
V gene: TRBV20-1
clone size: -
D gene: -
CDR3 length: 11

CDR3 protein: CASSDSTSGGADTQYF
CDR3 DNA: TGTGCCAGCAGTGACTCGACTAGCGGGGGGGCAGATACGCAGTATTTT
J gene: TRBJ2-3
V gene: TRBV6-4
clone size: many
D gene: TRBD2
CDR3 length: 16

CDR3 protein: CASSYGGRYGYTF
CDR3 DNA: TGTGCCAGCAGTTACGGGGGGCGTTATGGCTACACCTTC
J gene: TRBJ1-2
V gene: TRBV6-5
clone size: -
D gene: -
CDR3 length: 13

CDR3 protein: CASSSPPQVDQPQHF
CDR3 DNA: TGTGCCAGTAGTTCCCCACCTCAGGTGGATCAGCCCCAGCATTTT
J gene: TRBJ1-5
V gene: TRBV19
clone size: few
D gene: -
CDR3 length: 15

CDR3 protein: CASSYSSPVGNTEAFF
CDR3 DNA: TGTGCCAGCAGTTACTCGTCGCCCGTTGGTAACACTGAAGCTTTCTTT
J gene: TRBJ1-1
V gene: TRBV6-6
clone size: -
D gene: -
CDR3 length: 16

CDR3 protein: CASSIGRDRGFSLLHF
CDR3 DNA: TGCGCCAGCAGCATTGGACGGGACAGGGGATTCTCCCTCCTCCACTTT
J gene: TRBJ1-6
V gene: TRBV5-1
clone size: -
D gene: TRBD1
CDR3 length: 16

CDR3 protein: CATRGTGRNQPQHF
CDR3 DNA: TGTGCCACCCGCGGGACAGGGCGCAATCAGCCCCAGCATTTT
J gene: TRBJ1-5
V gene: TRBV19
clone size: -
D gene: TRBD1
CDR3 length: 14

CDR3 protein: CASSPGLGTGELFF
CDR3 DNA: TGTGCCAGCAGCCCAGGGCTAGGCACCGGGGAGCTGTTTTTT
J gene: TRBJ2-2
V gene: TRBV2
clone size: -
D gene: -
CDR3 length: 14

CDR3 protein: CASSGEGYTDTQYF
CDR3 DNA: TGCGCCAGCAGCGGGGAGGGCTACACAGATACGCAGTATTTT
J gene: TRBJ2-3
V gene: TRBV5-1
clone size: -
D gene: TRBD2
CDR3 length: 14

CDR3 protein: CASSAHRALDEQYF
CDR3 DNA: TGCGCCAGCAGTGCCCATAGGGCCCTAGACGAGCAGTACTTC
J gene: TRBJ2-7
V gene: TRBV10-1
clone size: -
D gene: -
CDR3 length: 14

CDR3 protein: CASSSTRQGGEAFF
CDR3 DNA: TGTGCCAGCAGCTCGACCCGACAGGGCGGTGAAGCTTTCTTT
J gene: TRBJ1-1
V gene: TRBV11-2
clone size: -
D gene: TRBD1
CDR3 length: 14

CDR3 protein: CASSSEGLPNTEAFF
CDR3 DNA: TGCGCCAGCAGCTCTGAAGGGCTCCCGAACACTGAAGCTTTCTTT
J gene: TRBJ1-1
V gene: TRBV5-1
clone size: -
D gene: -
CDR3 length: 15

CDR3 protein: CASSYQFSGGYYEQYF
CDR3 DNA: TGTGCCAGCAGTTACCAGTTTAGCGGGGGCTACTACGAGCAGTACTTC
J gene: TRBJ2-7
V gene: TRBV6-5
clone size: -
D gene: TRBD2
CDR3 length: 16

CDR3 protein: CASRESGGAGDTQYF
CDR3 DNA: TGCGCCAGCAGGGAATCGGGGGGCGCGGGAGATACGCAGTATTTT
J gene: TRBJ2-3
V gene: TRBV5-1
clone size: -
D gene: -
CDR3 length: 15

CDR3 protein: CASQDDLYGYTF
CDR3 DNA: TGTGCCAGCCAGGACGACCTCTATGGCTACACCTTC
J gene: TRBJ1-2
V gene: TRBV7-6
clone size: -
D gene: -
CDR3 length: 12

CDR3 protein: CASSLNARARELFF
CDR3 DNA: TGTGCCAGCAGCTTAAATGCTCGTGCTCGGGAGCTGTTTTTT
J gene: TRBJ2-2
V gene: TRBV7-8
clone size: -
D gene: -
CDR3 length: 14

CDR3 protein: CASSLDGFTEAFF
CDR3 DNA: TGTGCCAGTAGTTTGGACGGATTCACTGAAGCTTTCTTT
J gene: TRBJ1-1
V gene: TRBV19
clone size: many
D gene: -
CDR3 length: 13

CDR3 protein: CVSSWIGQPDNEKLFF
CDR3 DNA: TGTGTCAGCAGCTGGATCGGACAGCCAGATAATGAAAAACTGTTTTTT
J gene: TRBJ1-4
V gene: TRBV7-9
clone size: -
D gene: -
CDR3 length: 16

CDR3 protein: CASSLSGTRNNEQFF
CDR3 DNA: TGTGCCAGCAGCTTGTCAGGGACGAGAAACAATGAGCAGTTCTTC
J gene: TRBJ2-1
V gene: TRBV11-2
clone size: -
D gene: -
CDR3 length: 15

CDR3 protein: CAWGGWGNTGELFF
CDR3 DNA: TGTGCCTGGGGAGGGTGGGGGAACACCGGGGAGCTGTTTTTT
J gene: TRBJ2-2
V gene: TRBV30
clone size: -
D gene: -
CDR3 length: 14

CDR3 protein: CASSSRTDSYGYTF
CDR3 DNA: TGTGCCAGCAGTTCGCGAACCGATTCCTATGGCTACACCTTC
J gene: TRBJ1-2
V gene: TRBV28
clone size: once
D gene: -
CDR3 length: 14

CDR3 protein: CASREGRDTHYGYTF
CDR3 DNA: TGTGCCAGTAGGGAGGGACGGGACACACACTATGGCTACACCTTC
J gene: TRBJ1-2
V gene: TRBV19
clone size: -
D gene: -
CDR3 length: 15

CDR3 protein: CASSFVSGAGELFF
CDR3 DNA: TGTGCCAGCAGCTTTGTCAGCGGGGCAGGGGAGCTGTTTTTT
J gene: TRBJ2-2
V gene: TRBV7-7
clone size: -
D gene: TRBD2
CDR3 length: 14

CDR3 protein: CASSSRQGISYEQYF
CDR3 DNA: TGTGCCAGCAGTTCCCGACAGGGGATCTCCTACGAGCAGTACTTC
J gene: TRBJ2-7
V gene: TRBV6-1
clone size: -
D gene: TRBD1
CDR3 length: 15

CDR3 protein: CASSPRDRDSYGYTF
CDR3 DNA: TGTGCCAGCAGCCCCCGGGACAGGGACTCTTATGGCTACACCTTC
J gene: TRBJ1-2
V gene: TRBV4-2
clone size: -
D gene: TRBD1
CDR3 length: 15

CDR3 protein: CASSSMGVPYEQYF
CDR3 DNA: TGTGCCAGTAGTTCTATGGGGGTGCCGTACGAGCAGTACTTC
J gene: TRBJ2-7
V gene: TRBV19
clone size: few
D gene: -
CDR3 length: 14

CDR3 protein: CASSQVTRGLGYTF
CDR3 DNA: TGCGCCAGCAGCCAAGTCACCAGGGGGCTTGGCTACACCTTC
J gene: TRBJ1-2
V gene: TRBV4-3
clone size: -
D gene: TRBD1
CDR3 length: 14

CDR3 protein: CSVDPGRFF
CDR3 DNA: TGCAGCGTTGACCCAGGGCGGTTCTTC
J gene: TRBJ2-1
V gene: TRBV29-1
clone size: -
D gene: -
CDR3 length: 9

CDR3 protein: CASSFPGQGVQTQYF
CDR3 DNA: TGCGCCAGCAGTTTCCCGGGACAGGGGGTTCAGACCCAGTACTTC
J gene: TRBJ2-5
V gene: TRBV5-1
clone size: -
D gene: TRBD1
CDR3 length: 15

CDR3 protein: CASSFTSGGVYEQYF
CDR3 DNA: TGTGCCAGTAGTTTCACTAGCGGGGGGGTCTACGAGCAGTACTTC
J gene: TRBJ2-7
V gene: TRBV19
clone size: once
D gene: TRBD2
CDR3 length: 15

CDR3 protein: CASSPGLGGSWAEAFF
CDR3 DNA: TGTGCCAGCAGCCCTGGTTTGGGGGGCTCCTGGGCTGAAGCTTTCTTT
J gene: TRBJ1-1
V gene: TRBV9
clone size: once
D gene: -
CDR3 length: 16

CDR3 protein: CASRTGGPYEQYF
CDR3 DNA: TGTGCCAGCCGGACAGGGGGCCCCTACGAGCAGTACTTC
J gene: TRBJ2-7
V gene: TRBV6-6
clone size: -
D gene: TRBD1
CDR3 length: 13

CDR3 protein: CASSVSILSGNSYNEQFF
CDR3 DNA: TGTGCCAGCAGCGTATCGATCCTAAGCGGAAATTCCTACAATGAGCAGTTCTTC
J gene: TRBJ2-1
V gene: TRBV9
clone size: once
D gene: -
CDR3 length: 18

CDR3 protein: CASSIVGGKAFF
CDR3 DNA: TGTGCCAGTAGTATTGTCGGCGGCAAAGCTTTCTTT
J gene: TRBJ1-1
V gene: TRBV19
clone size: -
D gene: -
CDR3 length: 12

CDR3 protein: CASSLVPGNTIYF
CDR3 DNA: TGTGCCAGCAGCTTAGTCCCGGGAAACACCATATATTTT
J gene: TRBJ1-3
V gene: TRBV11-3
clone size: -
D gene: -
CDR3 length: 13

CDR3 protein: CASSLGQGALGNTIYF
CDR3 DNA: TGTGCCAGCAGCTTGGGGCAGGGGGCGCTGGGAAACACCATATATTTT
J gene: TRBJ1-3
V gene: TRBV5-5
clone size: -
D gene: TRBD1
CDR3 length: 16

CDR3 protein: CASGRGWANTEAFF
CDR3 DNA: TGTGCCAGTGGAAGGGGGTGGGCGAACACTGAAGCTTTCTTT
J gene: TRBJ1-1
V gene: TRBV19
clone size: -
D gene: -
CDR3 length: 14